The present T cell receptor beta chain was sequenced within a study of CD8+CD57+ T cells in acquired aplastic anemia (dated by TCRdb to about 2018). About the investigation overall: DNA extracted from sorted CD4+ and CD8+ cells had a mean of approximately 3.5 ug, with a range of roughly 0.18 to 27.4 ug. CD8+CD57+ expansion was defined as frequency above the mean frequency observed in healthy subjects. Overall study results and their limits: Patients and healthy controls showed no significant difference in CD8+ Simpson's diversity (P=0.060). About 28 CD8+ CDR3 sequences were found in both patients and controls but appeared to be highly expressed in patients and within the immunodominant clones of the patients.

Trimming accounts for 3 bases at V and 5 bases at J, while the number of junction bases matched to no gene is 5. The CDR3 has 14 amino acids, counting the end cysteine and phenylalanine. The DNA shown is the 42-base CDR3, in frame from base 1. CDR1 and CDR2, per the germline V gene, are MGHRA and YSYEKL. Genomic DNA served as template for TCR beta VDJ combination and CDR3 sequence profiling. An Illumina HiSeq 2000 was used for TCR repertoire sequencing. Concerning the study's data processing: Repertoire assessment relied on Simpson's diversity index, CDR3 size and DJ length profiles, and TRBV/TRBJ rearrangement plots. Whichever DNA sequence was most abundant in the deep sequencing data was defined as the immunodominant clone. CDR3 amino acid sequences were checked for sharing between subjects and were compared against published repertoires and the VDJdb database. Starting from the raw public reads, TCRdb applied fastp trimming at Q25, assembled clones with MiXCR and retained in-frame beta chains. Rows with one shared CDR3 protein collapse into an entry with the most common genes and DNA. For this entry, the V and J calls and clone size follow TCRdb and not the study's own pipeline. The sample records 400,000 to 600,000 distinct CDR3 sequences, roughly a third of which are singletons. Around 0.82% of the sample lies in the top ten.

Patients chosen for sequencing had shown expansion of CD8+CD57+ cells by flow cytometry. Severe acquired aplastic anemia was diagnosed in all patients according to International Study of Aplastic Anemia and Agranulocytosis and Camitta criteria. At the time blood was sampled, none of the patients had received any therapy. The study deep-sequenced TCR repertoires of sorted CD4+ and CD8+ blood T cells from severe aplastic anemia patients and healthy subjects. Patients were enrolled under clinicaltrials.gov protocols 00001620, 01623167, 00001397, 00071045, 00081523 and 00961064 in the USA. Ficoll-Paque density gradient centrifugation was used to isolate peripheral blood mononuclear cells. CD4+ and CD8+ T cells were sorted by FACS or magnetic beads before DNA extraction. This clonotype was recorded at least ten times. This receptor's antigen is unknown. No base quality information exists; no much larger clone differs at one position.

The sequencing sample was made of sorted CD4+, CD8+, or CD8+CD57+ T cells (not recorded which) from PBMCs. The receptor was isolated from a human donor with aplastic anemia. The chain couples TRBV4-1 to TRBJ2-7, and 9 bases in between align with TRBD1. The CDR3: CASSQPGQGDEQYF. In nucleotide form, the sequence is TGCGCCAGCAGCCAGCCGGGACAGGGAGACGAGCAGTACTTC.